This TCR beta chain stems from a study of blood T cell repertoires in COVID-19. Study information: COVID-19 samples collected from the United States, Italy and Spain covered acute and convalescent phases.

The V gene end was trimmed by 5 bases and the J gene end by 12 bases; junction bases not matched to a gene: 14. This CDR3 contains 15 residues. Germline V gene data show CDR1 as MNHNY and CDR2 as SVGAGI (reference sequence). In the original analysis: Amplification from reference gene primers served as the basis for estimated nucleated cell counts. Using immunoSEQ multiplex PCR, the repertoire was profiled, and TCRdb retains in-frame clones only, with some absent. V, J and clone size were drawn from that table, and D and trimming were deduced from the DNA. This sample yields 100,000 or so clones, of which under 90% are seen a single time; 9.5% to 15% belongs to the top ten.

The chain couples TRBV6-6 to TRBJ2-3; TRBD2 aligns across 10 bases. Sequenced sample: peripheral blood. The sequence was collected from a human donor in a cohort sampled during active COVID-19. Here the CDR3 reads CASSMMAALAGAQYF. The CDR3 DNA sequence: TGTGCCAGCAGTATGATGGCCGCTCTAGCGGGAGCCCAGTATTTT.